This is a list of T cell receptor beta chains from one sample in a study of T cell responses to AZD1222 COVID-19 vaccine. Sequenced by immunoSEQ multiplex PCR; TCRdb stores in-frame clones only, minus some. Counted here are 150,000 or so clones, 91% occurring once; the ten biggest clones make up approximately 3.9%. Sequencing used peripheral blood, obtained 28 days after the second AZD1222 dose. These receptors were obtained from an adult who received the AZD1222 COVID-19 vaccine. Both conserved end residues are part of each CDR3. The order of the fields is CDR3 DNA, CDR3 protein, D gene, clone size, V gene, J gene. A D gene is named only where the DNA matches it firmly. Where a row states a size, it is once, few, many or the class of an expanded clone; other rows omit it.

cdr3_nt: TGTGCCAGCAGTTTATCTGTCCCCCGGGGGGAAACCTATGGCTACACCTTC; cdr3_aa: CASSLSVPRGETYGYTF; d_call: -; clone_size: -; v_call: TRBV27; j_call: TRBJ1-2
cdr3_nt: TGTGCCAGTAGTATGGGCCCCCCCAGCACTGAAGCTTTCTTT; cdr3_aa: CASSMGPPSTEAFF; d_call: -; clone_size: -; v_call: TRBV19; j_call: TRBJ1-1
cdr3_nt: TGTGCCAGCAGACCGACAGGGAGGGAGACCCAGTACTTC; cdr3_aa: CASRPTGRETQYF; d_call: -; clone_size: -; v_call: TRBV12-3/TRBV12-4; j_call: TRBJ2-5
cdr3_nt: TGTGCTAGTGGTCCCCCAACCGACAGGGGAGCTTTCTTT; cdr3_aa: CASGPPTDRGAFF; d_call: TRBD1; clone_size: -; v_call: TRBV12-5; j_call: TRBJ1-1
cdr3_nt: TGTGCCAGCAGTTACTTGGGACAGTTTCAAGAGACCCAGTACTTC; cdr3_aa: CASSYLGQFQETQYF; d_call: TRBD1; clone_size: -; v_call: TRBV6-5; j_call: TRBJ2-5
cdr3_nt: TGTGCCAGTAGTTCCCAGGGGCTTAGCTATGGCTACACCTTC; cdr3_aa: CASSSQGLSYGYTF; d_call: -; clone_size: once; v_call: TRBV19; j_call: TRBJ1-2
cdr3_nt: TGTGCCAGCAGCCATCCCTCCGGTCATACTAGGAATGAGCAGTTCTTC; cdr3_aa: CASSHPSGHTRNEQFF; d_call: -; clone_size: -; v_call: TRBV13; j_call: TRBJ2-1
cdr3_nt: TGCAGTGCCCTAGGGAATGAGCAGTTCTTC; cdr3_aa: CSALGNEQFF; d_call: -; clone_size: -; v_call: TRBV20-1; j_call: TRBJ2-1
cdr3_nt: TGTGCCTGGAGCCGAGGGGGCGTGCAGCCCCAGCATTTT; cdr3_aa: CAWSRGGVQPQHF; d_call: TRBD1; clone_size: -; v_call: TRBV30; j_call: TRBJ1-5
cdr3_nt: TGTGCCATCCGAGGGAGAGGAGAAGCTTTCTTT; cdr3_aa: CAIRGRGEAFF; d_call: -; clone_size: -; v_call: TRBV12-3/TRBV12-4; j_call: TRBJ1-1
cdr3_nt: TGCGCCAGCAGCCACGGCGTCGGGCCTTCTGGGGACACCGGGGAGCTGTTTTTT; cdr3_aa: CASSHGVGPSGDTGELFF; d_call: -; clone_size: -; v_call: TRBV4-3; j_call: TRBJ2-2
cdr3_nt: TGTGCCAGCAGCCGCGAACGGGCTTTCTTT; cdr3_aa: CASSRERAFF; d_call: -; clone_size: -; v_call: TRBV11-2; j_call: TRBJ1-1
cdr3_nt: TGCGCCAGCAGCTTGGGGGGAGACTTCAGCAATCAGCCCCAGCATTTT; cdr3_aa: CASSLGGDFSNQPQHF; d_call: -; clone_size: -; v_call: TRBV5-1; j_call: TRBJ1-5
cdr3_nt: TGCGCCAGCAGCCAAGATCGGGGACTGAAGAACACTGAAGCTTTCTTT; cdr3_aa: CASSQDRGLKNTEAFF; d_call: -; clone_size: once; v_call: TRBV4-1; j_call: TRBJ1-1
cdr3_nt: TGCAGTGCTAAGGCAGGGACTGAAGCTTTCTTT; cdr3_aa: CSAKAGTEAFF; d_call: -; clone_size: -; v_call: TRBV20-1; j_call: TRBJ1-1
cdr3_nt: TGTGCCAGCAGCGCTTGGGGATGGGGTGGCTACACCTTC; cdr3_aa: CASSAWGWGGYTF; d_call: -; clone_size: -; v_call: TRBV5-5; j_call: TRBJ1-2
cdr3_nt: TGTGCCAGCTCACCCGACTTAGCGGGAGTCCAAAACATTCAGTACTTC; cdr3_aa: CASSPDLAGVQNIQYF; d_call: TRBD2; clone_size: -; v_call: TRBV18; j_call: TRBJ2-4
cdr3_nt: TGCGCCAGCGGGCTAGCGGGAGGAGAGACCCAGTACTTC; cdr3_aa: CASGLAGGETQYF; d_call: TRBD2; clone_size: -; v_call: TRBV5-1; j_call: TRBJ2-5
cdr3_nt: TGTGCCATCAGTGGTGGGGGGGGACTAATTTACAATGAGCAGTTCTTC; cdr3_aa: CAISGGGGLIYNEQFF; d_call: TRBD2; clone_size: -; v_call: TRBV10-3; j_call: TRBJ2-1
cdr3_nt: TGCGCCAGCAGCTTGGACGGCTTCGACGAGCAGTACTTC; cdr3_aa: CASSLDGFDEQYF; d_call: -; clone_size: -; v_call: TRBV5-1; j_call: TRBJ2-7
cdr3_nt: TGTGCCAGCAGCCCGTATCCGGGACTAGCGGGGGTCTCAGGGTCCTACAATGAGCAGTTCTTC; cdr3_aa: CASSPYPGLAGVSGSYNEQFF; d_call: TRBD2; clone_size: -; v_call: TRBV9; j_call: TRBJ2-1
cdr3_nt: TGTGCCAGCAGTGAAACGGGGGGGGAAACCTACTACAATGAGCAGTTCTTC; cdr3_aa: CASSETGGETYYNEQFF; d_call: TRBD2; clone_size: -; v_call: TRBV27; j_call: TRBJ2-1
cdr3_nt: TGTGCCAGCAGCTTAAAGTTCCGTGGACTTTTAGACGCAGATACGCAGTATTTT; cdr3_aa: CASSLKFRGLLDADTQYF; d_call: -; clone_size: -; v_call: TRBV11-2; j_call: TRBJ2-3
cdr3_nt: TGTGCCAGTAGTCCGCCTACGGGGCTGAACACTGAAGCTTTCTTT; cdr3_aa: CASSPPTGLNTEAFF; d_call: -; clone_size: -; v_call: TRBV19; j_call: TRBJ1-1
cdr3_nt: TGTGCCGGATGGACGGGCTCTGGGGCCAACGTCCTGACTTTC; cdr3_aa: CAGWTGSGANVLTF; d_call: -; clone_size: -; v_call: TRBV2; j_call: TRBJ2-6
cdr3_nt: TGTGCCACCAGCAGAGATGGCGCACCCAACAATGAGCAGTTCTTC; cdr3_aa: CATSRDGAPNNEQFF; d_call: -; clone_size: -; v_call: TRBV15; j_call: TRBJ2-1
cdr3_nt: TGTGCCAGCAGCCCATGGGCGGTAGACCGGGCCGTTAACCTAGATACGCAGTATTTT; cdr3_aa: CASSPWAVDRAVNLDTQYF; d_call: -; clone_size: -; v_call: TRBV11-3; j_call: TRBJ2-3
cdr3_nt: TGTGCCAGTAGTACGAGGGGCGCATTCAATCAGCCCCAGCATTTT; cdr3_aa: CASSTRGAFNQPQHF; d_call: -; clone_size: -; v_call: TRBV19; j_call: TRBJ1-5
cdr3_nt: TGTGCCAGCAGCTTAGAGCTGTGGTCCTACGAGCAGTACTTC; cdr3_aa: CASSLELWSYEQYF; d_call: -; clone_size: once; v_call: TRBV11-3; j_call: TRBJ2-7
cdr3_nt: TGTGCCAGCAGTATCGGACACTCCGATGTGACTGAAGCTTTCTTT; cdr3_aa: CASSIGHSDVTEAFF; d_call: -; clone_size: -; v_call: TRBV2; j_call: TRBJ1-1
cdr3_nt: TGTGCCAGCAGTTTATGGGGGACCACTGAAGCTTTCTTT; cdr3_aa: CASSLWGTTEAFF; d_call: -; clone_size: -; v_call: TRBV12-3/TRBV12-4; j_call: TRBJ1-1
cdr3_nt: TGTGCCAGTGCACGGGACAGGGTGAACACTGAAGCTTTCTTT; cdr3_aa: CASARDRVNTEAFF; d_call: TRBD1; clone_size: once; v_call: TRBV19; j_call: TRBJ1-1
cdr3_nt: TGTGCCAGCAGCTTGGGGGCGGGAGATTTCAGAGATACGCAGTATTTT; cdr3_aa: CASSLGAGDFRDTQYF; d_call: TRBD2; clone_size: -; v_call: TRBV5-4; j_call: TRBJ2-3
cdr3_nt: TGTGCCAGCAGCCACAACCGGGGCACTGAAGCTTTCTTT; cdr3_aa: CASSHNRGTEAFF; d_call: -; clone_size: -; v_call: TRBV3-1/TRBV3-2; j_call: TRBJ1-1
cdr3_nt: TGTGCCAGCAGTTACTCAGGACAGTCTCTCTTCACAGATACGCAGTATTTT; cdr3_aa: CASSYSGQSLFTDTQYF; d_call: -; clone_size: -; v_call: TRBV6-2/TRBV6-3; j_call: TRBJ2-3
cdr3_nt: TGCGCCAGCAGCCCCCGGGGCGGGGTGGAACAGCCCCAGCATTTT; cdr3_aa: CASSPRGGVEQPQHF; d_call: -; clone_size: -; v_call: TRBV5-1; j_call: TRBJ1-5
cdr3_nt: TGCGCCAGCAGCTTGAGTACACCTAACACCGGGGAGCTGTTTTTT; cdr3_aa: CASSLSTPNTGELFF; d_call: -; clone_size: -; v_call: TRBV5-1; j_call: TRBJ2-2
cdr3_nt: TGTGCCACCCCACTAGCGGGGGGCACAGATACGCAGTATTTT; cdr3_aa: CATPLAGGTDTQYF; d_call: TRBD2; clone_size: -; v_call: TRBV6-5; j_call: TRBJ2-3
cdr3_nt: TGTGCCAGCAGCTTAGAAGGAGACAGATGGACTGGAAACACCATATATTTT; cdr3_aa: CASSLEGDRWTGNTIYF; d_call: -; clone_size: -; v_call: TRBV7-4; j_call: TRBJ1-3
cdr3_nt: TGTGCCAGCAGTTACCGTGAAAACTACGAGCAGTACTTC; cdr3_aa: CASSYRENYEQYF; d_call: -; clone_size: many; v_call: TRBV6-2/TRBV6-3; j_call: TRBJ2-7
cdr3_nt: TGTGCCAGCAGCTTAGAGCGAGGGGGAGGATCCTACGAGCAGTACTTC; cdr3_aa: CASSLERGGGSYEQYF; d_call: -; clone_size: -; v_call: TRBV11-3; j_call: TRBJ2-7
cdr3_nt: TGTGCCAGCAGCCCCTCGACGGTGTCCTACGAGCAGTACTTC; cdr3_aa: CASSPSTVSYEQYF; d_call: -; clone_size: -; v_call: TRBV9; j_call: TRBJ2-7
cdr3_nt: TGCGCCAGCAGCCAAGGAAAGGGGGCGCGATGGACTGAAGCTTTCTTT; cdr3_aa: CASSQGKGARWTEAFF; d_call: TRBD1; clone_size: -; v_call: TRBV4-1; j_call: TRBJ1-1
cdr3_nt: TGTGCCAGCAGTGACAGGGGGCTCAGTGGAAACACCATATATTTT; cdr3_aa: CASSDRGLSGNTIYF; d_call: TRBD1; clone_size: -; v_call: TRBV6-1; j_call: TRBJ1-3
cdr3_nt: TGTGCCACCAGCAGCCCCCGGGACAGGAACACTGAAGCTTTCTTT; cdr3_aa: CATSSPRDRNTEAFF; d_call: TRBD1; clone_size: -; v_call: TRBV15; j_call: TRBJ1-1
cdr3_nt: TGTGCCACCAGCAGAGGGGGCAACTCTGGAAACACCATATATTTT; cdr3_aa: CATSRGGNSGNTIYF; d_call: -; clone_size: -; v_call: TRBV15; j_call: TRBJ1-3
cdr3_nt: TGTGCCAGCTCTCGAGGGGGGGATGAAAAACTGTTTTTT; cdr3_aa: CASSRGGDEKLFF; d_call: -; clone_size: -; v_call: TRBV7-2; j_call: TRBJ1-4
cdr3_nt: TGTGCCAGCAGCTTCGGGCTAGCGGGGATAGAGACCCAGTACTTC; cdr3_aa: CASSFGLAGIETQYF; d_call: TRBD2; clone_size: -; v_call: TRBV7-9; j_call: TRBJ2-5
cdr3_nt: TGCGCCAGCAGCCAAGTCCTTCCGAGCGGAGGCGACGAGCAGTACTTC; cdr3_aa: CASSQVLPSGGDEQYF; d_call: -; clone_size: -; v_call: TRBV4-3; j_call: TRBJ2-7
cdr3_nt: TGCGCCAGCAGCGAGGGACAGGGGATGGGCGGCTACACCTTC; cdr3_aa: CASSEGQGMGGYTF; d_call: TRBD1; clone_size: -; v_call: TRBV5-1; j_call: TRBJ1-2
cdr3_nt: TGTGCCAGCAGCGTGGGGACAGGGACAGATACGCAGTATTTT; cdr3_aa: CASSVGTGTDTQYF; d_call: TRBD1; clone_size: -; v_call: TRBV9; j_call: TRBJ2-3
cdr3_nt: TGTGCCAGTAGTGAGACAGATAATTCACCCCTCCACTTT; cdr3_aa: CASSETDNSPLHF; d_call: -; clone_size: -; v_call: TRBV19; j_call: TRBJ1-6